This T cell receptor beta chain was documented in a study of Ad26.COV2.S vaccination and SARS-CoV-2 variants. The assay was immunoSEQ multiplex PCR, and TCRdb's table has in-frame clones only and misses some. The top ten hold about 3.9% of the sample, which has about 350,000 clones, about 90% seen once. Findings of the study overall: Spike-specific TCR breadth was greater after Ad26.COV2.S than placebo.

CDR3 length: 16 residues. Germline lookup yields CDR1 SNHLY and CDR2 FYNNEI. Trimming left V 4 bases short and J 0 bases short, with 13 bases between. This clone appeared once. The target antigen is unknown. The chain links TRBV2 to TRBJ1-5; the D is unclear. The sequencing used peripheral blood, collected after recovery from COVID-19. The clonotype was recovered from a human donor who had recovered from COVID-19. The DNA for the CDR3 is TGTGCCAGCAGTGTAATCAGAGGGTTTAGCAATCAGCCCCAGCATTTT. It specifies CASSVIRGFSNQPQHF.